The clone carrying this TCR beta chain was seen only a few times. The record originates from a study of cytomegalovirus exposure and HLA in healthy donors. V was clipped by 8 bases and J by 0 bases; unmatched bases: 11. The CDR3 runs 16 residues. CDR1 is MNHEY and CDR2 is SMNVEV in the germline V gene (reference sequence). The study ran its PCR with 60 Vbeta and 13 Jbeta primers. Profiling relied on immunoSEQ multiplex PCR, and the TCRdb table lists in-frame clones only, not all of them. The sample shows more than 110,000 clones, roughly four fifths of them seen only once. The J gene is TRBJ2-7, the V gene TRBV27, with 9 bases lining up with TRBD1. This sequence was found in a man aged 35 to 55 in good health and CMV-seropositive. What was sequenced was PBMCs. DNA of the CDR3: TGTGCCAGCTGGGGAAGGACAGGGGATCTCTCCTACGAGCAGTACTTC. This translates into CASWGRTGDLSYEQYF.